What follows are 15 T cell receptor beta chains derived from one specimen sequenced in a study of cytomegalovirus exposure and HLA in healthy donors. Use of 60 Vbeta and 13 Jbeta primers characterized the PCR. TCRdb keeps only in-frame clones here, not all; method: immunoSEQ multiplex PCR. The table lists about 120,000 clones, around three quarters of them singletons. The sample was PBMCs. The receptors were sampled from a female donor in good health and CMV-seronegative.

Written as DNA, the CDR3 is TGTGCCAGCAGTGAAGCTCTACTAGCGGGCGAGCAGTTCTTC. This translates into CASSEALLAGEQFF. This rearrangement joins TRBV2 to TRBJ2-1; 9 bases match TRBD2. Trimming removed 0 bases from V and 10 bases from J; junction bases left unmatched: 4. Germline V lookup: CDR1 SNHLY, CDR2 FYNNEI. This CDR3 comprises 14 residues.

The chain employs TRBV6-5 and TRBJ2-1, with 7 positions matching TRBD1. V gave up 6 bases and J gave up 8 bases; unmatched junction bases: 10. Germline V gives CDR1 MNHEY, CDR2 SVGAGI. This CDR3 comprises 14 residues. The CDR3 sequence: CASSPDRVQDEQFF. DNA of the CDR3: TGTGCCAGCAGCCCCGACAGGGTTCAGGATGAGCAGTTCTTC.

The chain employs TRBV4-2 and TRBJ2-3; 12 bases match TRBD2. Trimming took 2 bases from V and 3 from J; bases not matched to a gene: 3. The CDR3 spans 16 residues. Germline CDR1 LGHNA, CDR2 YNFKEQ. In DNA, the CDR3 is TGTGCCAGCAGCCAAACTCTAGCGGGGGGGACAGATACGCAGTATTTT. This sequence encodes CASSQTLAGGTDTQYF.

This clone has only a few counts. The genes are TRBV29-1 and TRBJ2-3, with TRBD2 matching over 9 bases. This CDR3 comprises 17 residues. The germline CDR1 and CDR2 sequences are SQVTM and ANQGSEA. Unmatched junction bases numbered 12, after V lost 3 bases and J lost 2 bases. The CDR3 reads CSVDSGLALPHTDTQYF. The CDR3 DNA reads as TGCAGCGTTGACTCGGGACTAGCCCTGCCACACACAGATACGCAGTATTTT.

The DNA of the CDR3 is TGTGCCACCAGCAGAAAGGGGACAGGGGTGATTGGCACTGAAGCTTTCTTT. Protein: CATSRKGTGVIGTEAFF. J is TRBJ1-1 and V is TRBV15; TRBD1 agrees at 10 bases. With V trimmed by 2 bases and J by 4 bases, 10 bases remained unmatched. Per germline, CDR1 LNHNV and CDR2 YYDKDF (reference sequence). The CDR3 covers 17 residues. Looking up the rest from reference TRBV15 and TRBJ1-1 gives the full variable domain: DAMVIQNPRYQVTQFGKPVTLSCSQTLNHNVMYWYQQKSSQAPKLLFHYYDKDFNNEADTPDNFQSRRPNTSFCFLDIRSPGLGDTAMYLCATSRKGTGVIGTEAFFGQGTRLTVV.

The chain uses TRBV6-1 and TRBJ2-3; D perhaps matches TRBD2 (5 bases). The length of the CDR3 is 15 residues. The V gene's germline CDR1 is MNHNS and CDR2 SASEGT. The germline V and J ends were trimmed by 3 bases and 1 base, with 11 bases remaining between them. The CDR3 nucleotides are TGTGCCAGCAGTGATGTCGGGGTCCGCACAGATACGCAGTATTTT. Encoded protein: CASSDVGVRTDTQYF.

The chain uses TRBV2 and TRBJ1-2; 12 bases agree with TRBD1. Looked up from germline, CDR1 is SNHLY and CDR2 is FYNNEI. The V gene end was trimmed by 6 bases and the J gene end by 3 bases; junction bases not matched to a gene: 5. The CDR3 has 15 amino acids. CDR3 amino acids: CASRGTGGFYYGYTF. CDR3 nucleotide sequence: TGTGCCAGCAGGGGGACAGGGGGCTTTTACTATGGCTACACCTTC.

The genes are TRBV6-5 and TRBJ1-1; the D gene is possibly TRBD1 (6 bases). The CDR3 runs to 13 residues. Trimming removed 5 bases from V and 3 bases from J, with 10 bases in between. Germline CDR1 is MNHEY and CDR2 is SVGAGI. The CDR3 reads CASSTRGDTEAFF. Here the CDR3 DNA reads TGTGCCAGCAGTACCAGGGGAGACACTGAAGCTTTCTTT.

The chain links TRBV7-6 to TRBJ2-5; 8 positions agree with TRBD2. CDR1 is SGHVS, CDR2 FNYEAQ, per germline. This CDR3 is 16 amino acids long. V lost 3 bases to trimming and J lost 4 bases; unmatched junction nucleotides: 10. Written as DNA, the CDR3 is TGTGCCAGCAGCTTGAAAATAGCGGGGCGTGGAGAGACCCAGTACTTC. It encodes CASSLKIAGRGETQYF.

This clone was recorded at least ten times. The chain carries TRBV7-8 and TRBJ1-6; 10 bases fit TRBD1. From germline, CDR1 is SGHVS and CDR2 FQNEAQ. The junction had 3 bases not matched to a gene; V was cut back by 1 base and J by 15 bases. This CDR3 contains 13 residues. This chain's CDR3 is CASSLGGDRGLHF. Written as DNA, the CDR3 is TGTGCCAGCAGCTTAGGGGGGGACAGGGGCCTCCACTTT.

CDR3 DNA: TGTGCCAGCAGCTTGGCCCACTCTAAACCTAGCACAGATACGCAGTATTTT. It translates to CASSLAHSKPSTDTQYF. J is TRBJ2-3 and V is TRBV5-4; D remains unclear. The V end was cut by 0 bases, the J end by 0 bases, with 14 bases between. The germline CDR1 and CDR2 sequences are SGHNT and YYREEE (reference sequence). CDR3 length: 17 residues.

This clone was seen more than once but under ten times. This chain links TRBV28 with TRBJ2-7, with TRBD1 identical over 7 bases. Unmatched junction bases numbered 4, after V lost 0 bases and J lost 5 bases. Germline CDR1 reads MDHEN; CDR2 reads SYDVKM. This CDR3 has 14 residues. The CDR3 protein is CASSLWDRPNEQYF. Here the CDR3 DNA reads TGTGCCAGCAGTTTATGGGACAGGCCGAACGAGCAGTACTTC.

The V gene is TRBV25-1, the J gene TRBJ1-1; D not resolved. CDR3 size: 12 residues. The V end lost 3 bases, the J end lost 5 bases, and 7 bases lay between the germline ends. The germline gives CDR1 MGHDK, CDR2 SYGVNS. The CDR3 here is CASSDELTEAFF. The CDR3 DNA sequence: TGTGCCAGCAGTGATGAGTTGACTGAAGCTTTCTTT. Complete variable domain (other parts from reference TRBV25-1 and TRBJ1-1): EADIYQTPRYLVIGTGKKITLECSQTMGHDKMYWYQQDPGMELHLIHYSYGVNSTEKGDLSSESTVSRIRTEHFPLTLESARPSHTSQYLCASSDELTEAFFGQGTRLTVV.

The chain carries TRBV29-1 and TRBJ2-5, with 8 bases matching TRBD1. V trimming: 3 bases; J trimming: 6 bases; junction bases outside the gene matches: 6. CDR1 and CDR2 from the germline V gene are SQVTM and ANQGSEA. The CDR3 consists of 13 residues. CDR3 nucleotides: TGCAGCGTTGATTCAGACAGGGGTAAGACCCAGTACTTC. As protein: CSVDSDRGKTQYF.

The chain's CDR3 is CASSDGGAKNIQYF. The CDR3 DNA sequence: TGTGCCAGCAGTGACGGGGGAGCCAAAAACATTCAGTACTTC. The chain recombines TRBV2 with TRBJ2-4; D might be TRBD2 (6 bases). V lost 3 bases to trimming and J lost 0 bases, with 6 bases between them. Germline-derived CDR1 and CDR2 are SNHLY and FYNNEI. The CDR3 is made up of 14 amino acids.